The clone carrying this T cell receptor beta chain was recorded only once. Germline-derived CDR1 and CDR2 are SGHAT and FQNNGV. Trimming took 2 bases from V and 4 from J, leaving 8 bases between them. CDR3 length equals 13 residues. This table comes from immunoSEQ multiplex PCR, and its TCRdb copy is limited to in-frame clones, with some not included. Among 100,000 to 140,000 clones listed, around 90% were seen once. The sample is drawn from a study of T cell responses to AZD1222 COVID-19 vaccine. This receptor was taken from an adult who received the AZD1222 COVID-19 vaccine. Sequencing was performed on peripheral blood, taken 28 days after the second AZD1222 dose. V is TRBV11-2 and J is TRBJ1-1; D gene ambiguous. The CDR3 sequence: CASSLFQVTEAFF. In DNA form, the CDR3 reads TGTGCCAGCAGCTTATTTCAGGTCACTGAAGCTTTCTTT.